This T cell receptor (beta chain) was recovered during a study of T cell repertoires in cytomegalovirus infection. Turning to the study itself: CMV epitopes that were recently identified and HLA-C-restricted were used alongside well-studied HLA-B-restricted ones. General study points: Based on cumulative public TCR beta family frequency, carriers of CMV plus the relevant HLA were identified.

TCRdb itself ran the reads through MiXCR, one entry per CDR3 protein. The top ten hold under 20% of the sample, which has some 480,000 distinct CDR3 sequences, about 33% seen once. This clonotype was observed many times. The antigen remains unidentified. Per the germline V gene, CDR1 is DFQATT and CDR2 is SNEGSKA (reference sequence). The CDR3 has 14 residues. V was pared by 6 bases and J by 4 bases, with 15 bases between. The rearrangement joins TRBV20-1 to TRBJ2-2; tentative D call: TRBD2 (7 bases). This TCR derives from a human donor in good health (CMV status not recorded). Some clones in this sample may be carry-over from other donors' samples. Sequenced material: cultured PBMCs, taken from culture after CMV antigen stimulation. CDR3 sequence reads: CSARQAGVTGELFF. The CDR3 region has the DNA TGCAGTGCCAGACAGGCGGGGGTCACCGGGGAGCTGTTTTTT.